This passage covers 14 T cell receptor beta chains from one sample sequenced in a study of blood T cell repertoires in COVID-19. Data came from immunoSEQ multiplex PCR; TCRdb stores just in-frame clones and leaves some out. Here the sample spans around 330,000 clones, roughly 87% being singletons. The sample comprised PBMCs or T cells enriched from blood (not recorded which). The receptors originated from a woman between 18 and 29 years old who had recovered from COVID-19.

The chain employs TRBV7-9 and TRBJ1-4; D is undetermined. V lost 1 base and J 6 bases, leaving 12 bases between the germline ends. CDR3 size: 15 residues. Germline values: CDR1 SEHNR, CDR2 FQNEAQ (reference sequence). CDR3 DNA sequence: TGTGCCAGCAGCTTAGTCGGCGGGAGGGATGAAAAACTGTTTTTT. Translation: CASSLVGGRDEKLFF.

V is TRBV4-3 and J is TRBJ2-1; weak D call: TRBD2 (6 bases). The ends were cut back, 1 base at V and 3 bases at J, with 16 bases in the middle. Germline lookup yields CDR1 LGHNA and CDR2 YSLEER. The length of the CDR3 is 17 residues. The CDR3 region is CASSQGAGTPLYNEQFF. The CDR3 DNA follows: TGCGCCAGCAGCCAAGGGGCCGGGACTCCCCTCTACAATGAGCAGTTCTTC.

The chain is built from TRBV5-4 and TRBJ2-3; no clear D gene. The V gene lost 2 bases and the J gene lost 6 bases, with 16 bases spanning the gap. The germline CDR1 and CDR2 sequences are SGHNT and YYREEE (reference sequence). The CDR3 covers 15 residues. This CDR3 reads CASSLLGRATDTQYF. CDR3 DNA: TGTGCCAGCAGCTTATTGGGCAGAGCCACGGATACGCAGTATTTT.

The CDR3 loop reads CASSLAHQPQHF. CDR3 DNA: TGTGCCAGCAGTCTGGCCCATCAGCCCCAGCATTTT. V usage is TRBV5-6 and J usage is TRBJ1-5, with D hard to call. The V gene lost 5 bases and the J gene lost 5 bases, with 8 bases spanning the gap. CDR1 and CDR2 (germline): SGHDT, YYEEEE. The CDR3 is 12 amino acids.

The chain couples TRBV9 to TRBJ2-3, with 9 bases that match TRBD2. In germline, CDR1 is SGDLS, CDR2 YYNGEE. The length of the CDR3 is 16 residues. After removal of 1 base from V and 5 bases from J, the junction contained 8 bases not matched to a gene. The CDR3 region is CASSVHAGGPEDTQYF. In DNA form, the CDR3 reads TGTGCCAGCAGCGTACACGCGGGGGGGCCTGAAGATACGCAGTATTTT.

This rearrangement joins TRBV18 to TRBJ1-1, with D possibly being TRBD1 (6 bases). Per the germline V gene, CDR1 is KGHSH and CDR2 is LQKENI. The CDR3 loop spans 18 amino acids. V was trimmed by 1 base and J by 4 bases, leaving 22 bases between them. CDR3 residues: CASSPQHRDPPAGTEAFF. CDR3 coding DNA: TGTGCCAGCTCACCACAACACAGGGATCCTCCTGCCGGCACTGAAGCTTTCTTT.

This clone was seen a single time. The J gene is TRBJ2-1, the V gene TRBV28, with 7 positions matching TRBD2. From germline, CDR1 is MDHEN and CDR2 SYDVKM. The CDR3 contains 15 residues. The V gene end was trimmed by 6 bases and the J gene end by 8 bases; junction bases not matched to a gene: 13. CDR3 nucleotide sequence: TGTGCCAGCAGACCTTCCGAGACTAGCATGCATGAGCAGTTCTTC. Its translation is CASRPSETSMHEQFF. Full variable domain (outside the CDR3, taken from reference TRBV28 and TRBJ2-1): DVKVTQSSRYLVKRTGEKVFLECVQDMDHENMFWYRQDPGLGLRLIYFSYDVKMKEKGDIPEGYSVSREKKERFSLILESASTNQTSMYLCASRPSETSMHEQFFGPGTRLTVL.

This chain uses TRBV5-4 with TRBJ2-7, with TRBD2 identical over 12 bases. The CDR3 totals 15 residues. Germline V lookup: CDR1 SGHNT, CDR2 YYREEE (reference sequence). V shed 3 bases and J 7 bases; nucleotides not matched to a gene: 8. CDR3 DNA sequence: TGTGCCAGCAGCTCGCTGACTAGCGGGGGAGGGGAGCAGTACTTC. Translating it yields CASSSLTSGGGEQYF.

The CDR3 protein is CATSSRTHQPQHF. The CDR3 DNA follows: TGTGCCACGTCTTCGAGAACCCATCAGCCCCAGCATTTT. This chain connects TRBV15 to TRBJ1-5; no firm D call. This CDR3 contains 13 residues. V was pared by 9 bases and J by 5 bases, with 14 bases between. The V gene's germline CDR1 is LNHNV and CDR2 YYDKDF (reference sequence). Using reference TRBV15 and TRBJ1-5 for the parts outside the CDR3, the full variable domain is DAMVIQNPRYQVTQFGKPVTLSCSQTLNHNVMYWYQQKSSQAPKLLFHYYDKDFNNEADTPDNFQSRRPNTSFCFLDIRSPGLGDTAMYLCATSSRTHQPQHFGDGTRLSIL.

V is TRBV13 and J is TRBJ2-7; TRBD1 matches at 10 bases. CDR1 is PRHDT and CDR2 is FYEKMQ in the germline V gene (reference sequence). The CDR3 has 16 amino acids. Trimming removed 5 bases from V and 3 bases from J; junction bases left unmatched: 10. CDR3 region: CASSPSRGQGHYEQYF. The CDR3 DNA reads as TGTGCCAGCAGCCCCTCTCGGGGACAGGGGCACTACGAGCAGTACTTC.

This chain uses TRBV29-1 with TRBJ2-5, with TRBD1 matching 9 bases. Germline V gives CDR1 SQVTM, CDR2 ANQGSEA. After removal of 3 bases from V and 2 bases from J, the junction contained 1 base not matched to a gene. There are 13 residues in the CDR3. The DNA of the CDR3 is TGCAGCGTTGAGGGGACAGGGCAAGAGACCCAGTACTTC. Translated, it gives CSVEGTGQETQYF.

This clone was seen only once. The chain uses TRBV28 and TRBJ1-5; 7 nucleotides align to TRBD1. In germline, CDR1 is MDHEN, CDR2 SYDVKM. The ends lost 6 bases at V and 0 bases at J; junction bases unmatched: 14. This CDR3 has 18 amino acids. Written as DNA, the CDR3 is TGTGCCAGCAGACAATGGGACAGCACGAGTGTTAGCAATCAGCCCCAGCATTTT. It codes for CASRQWDSTSVSNQPQHF.

CDR3 in amino acids: CASSYSNLGAPNTGELFF. In DNA form, the CDR3 reads TGTGCCAGCAGTTACTCGAACCTAGGGGCCCCGAACACCGGGGAGCTGTTTTTT. This rearrangement joins TRBV6-2 or TRBV6-3 to TRBJ2-2, with D possibly TRBD1 on 5 matching bases. Trimming pared 0 bases from V and 0 bases from J, leaving 14 bases between. This CDR3 spans 18 amino acids. Germline V gene data show CDR1 as MNHEY and CDR2 as SVGEGT.

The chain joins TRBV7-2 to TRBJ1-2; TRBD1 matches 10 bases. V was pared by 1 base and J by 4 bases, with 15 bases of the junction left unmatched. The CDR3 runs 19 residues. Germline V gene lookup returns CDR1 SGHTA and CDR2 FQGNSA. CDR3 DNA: TGTGCCAGCAGCTTAGATGCCCTCGGGACAGGGGAAGGGGCCTATGGCTACACCTTC. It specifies CASSLDALGTGEGAYGYTF.